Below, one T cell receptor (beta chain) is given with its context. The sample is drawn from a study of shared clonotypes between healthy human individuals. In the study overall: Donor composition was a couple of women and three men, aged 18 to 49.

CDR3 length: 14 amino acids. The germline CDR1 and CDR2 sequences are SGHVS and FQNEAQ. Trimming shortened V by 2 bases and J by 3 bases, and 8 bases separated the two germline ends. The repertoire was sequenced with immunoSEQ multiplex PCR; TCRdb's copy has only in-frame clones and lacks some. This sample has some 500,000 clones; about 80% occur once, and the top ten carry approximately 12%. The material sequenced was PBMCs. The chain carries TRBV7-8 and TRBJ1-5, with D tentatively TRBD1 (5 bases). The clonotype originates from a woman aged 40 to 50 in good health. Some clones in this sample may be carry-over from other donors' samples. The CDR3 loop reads CASSLWGDNQPQHF. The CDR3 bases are TGTGCCAGCAGCTTATGGGGGGACAATCAGCCCCAGCATTTT.